This TCR beta chain is drawn from a study of blood T cell repertoires in COVID-19. As for the study in general: Sources were T cells, B-cell-depleted T cells, or PBMCs; the material itself was cDNA or gDNA.

The CDR3 extends over 15 amino acids. Between the trimmed V and J ends, which lost 6 bases and 0 bases, there was a span of 12 bases. Germline CDR1 MNHEY, CDR2 SMNVEV (reference sequence). Sequencing used immunoSEQ multiplex PCR; TCRdb keeps in-frame clones, though not all of them. This table has approximately 300,000 clones, 80% to 95% appearing once. The TCR comes from a woman in her thirties with COVID-19, enrolled during active disease. The specimen sequenced was peripheral blood. This chain connects TRBV27 to TRBJ1-3; tentative D call: TRBD1 (5 bases). DNA of the CDR3: TGTGCCAGCAGCCCCCAGGACACCTCTGGAAACACCATATATTTT. Protein sequence: CASSPQDTSGNTIYF.